This T cell receptor beta chain came from a study of HIV-infected patients and healthy controls. Germline V CDR1 and CDR2: DFQATT, SNEGSKA (reference sequence). The V and J ends lost 5 bases and 2 bases, in that order; junction bases with no gene match: 2. The CDR3 sequence is 13 residues long. Via MiXCR, TCRdb re-called the 5' RACE reads, giving one row per CDR3 protein. The table records 55,000 to 70,000 distinct CDR3 sequences, 15% to 20% of them present only once. The sequenced material came from CD4+ T cells from blood. The source is a human donor in good health. V and J are TRBV20-1 and TRBJ1-3, with 8 bases fitting TRBD1. CDR3 residues: CSAAQGAGNTIYF. The CDR3 nucleotides are TGCAGTGCTGCACAGGGGGCTGGAAACACCATATATTTT.